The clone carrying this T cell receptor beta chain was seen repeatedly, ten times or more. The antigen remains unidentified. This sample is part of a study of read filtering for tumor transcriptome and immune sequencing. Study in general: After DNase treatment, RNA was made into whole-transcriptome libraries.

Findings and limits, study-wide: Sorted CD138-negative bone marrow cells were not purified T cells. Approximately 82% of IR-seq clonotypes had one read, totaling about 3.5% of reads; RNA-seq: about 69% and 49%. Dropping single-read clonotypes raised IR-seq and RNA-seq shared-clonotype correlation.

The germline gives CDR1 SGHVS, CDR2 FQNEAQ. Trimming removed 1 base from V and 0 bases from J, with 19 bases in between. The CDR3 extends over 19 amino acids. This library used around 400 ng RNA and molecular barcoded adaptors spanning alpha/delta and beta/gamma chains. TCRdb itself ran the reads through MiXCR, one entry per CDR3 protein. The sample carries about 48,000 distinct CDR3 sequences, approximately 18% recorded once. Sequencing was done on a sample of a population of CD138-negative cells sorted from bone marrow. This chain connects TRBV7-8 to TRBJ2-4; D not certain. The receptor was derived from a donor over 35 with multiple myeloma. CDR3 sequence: CASSLVDPPQVLAKNIQYF. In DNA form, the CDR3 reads TGTGCCAGCAGCTTAGTAGATCCCCCGCAGGTGTTAGCCAAAAACATTCAGTACTTC.